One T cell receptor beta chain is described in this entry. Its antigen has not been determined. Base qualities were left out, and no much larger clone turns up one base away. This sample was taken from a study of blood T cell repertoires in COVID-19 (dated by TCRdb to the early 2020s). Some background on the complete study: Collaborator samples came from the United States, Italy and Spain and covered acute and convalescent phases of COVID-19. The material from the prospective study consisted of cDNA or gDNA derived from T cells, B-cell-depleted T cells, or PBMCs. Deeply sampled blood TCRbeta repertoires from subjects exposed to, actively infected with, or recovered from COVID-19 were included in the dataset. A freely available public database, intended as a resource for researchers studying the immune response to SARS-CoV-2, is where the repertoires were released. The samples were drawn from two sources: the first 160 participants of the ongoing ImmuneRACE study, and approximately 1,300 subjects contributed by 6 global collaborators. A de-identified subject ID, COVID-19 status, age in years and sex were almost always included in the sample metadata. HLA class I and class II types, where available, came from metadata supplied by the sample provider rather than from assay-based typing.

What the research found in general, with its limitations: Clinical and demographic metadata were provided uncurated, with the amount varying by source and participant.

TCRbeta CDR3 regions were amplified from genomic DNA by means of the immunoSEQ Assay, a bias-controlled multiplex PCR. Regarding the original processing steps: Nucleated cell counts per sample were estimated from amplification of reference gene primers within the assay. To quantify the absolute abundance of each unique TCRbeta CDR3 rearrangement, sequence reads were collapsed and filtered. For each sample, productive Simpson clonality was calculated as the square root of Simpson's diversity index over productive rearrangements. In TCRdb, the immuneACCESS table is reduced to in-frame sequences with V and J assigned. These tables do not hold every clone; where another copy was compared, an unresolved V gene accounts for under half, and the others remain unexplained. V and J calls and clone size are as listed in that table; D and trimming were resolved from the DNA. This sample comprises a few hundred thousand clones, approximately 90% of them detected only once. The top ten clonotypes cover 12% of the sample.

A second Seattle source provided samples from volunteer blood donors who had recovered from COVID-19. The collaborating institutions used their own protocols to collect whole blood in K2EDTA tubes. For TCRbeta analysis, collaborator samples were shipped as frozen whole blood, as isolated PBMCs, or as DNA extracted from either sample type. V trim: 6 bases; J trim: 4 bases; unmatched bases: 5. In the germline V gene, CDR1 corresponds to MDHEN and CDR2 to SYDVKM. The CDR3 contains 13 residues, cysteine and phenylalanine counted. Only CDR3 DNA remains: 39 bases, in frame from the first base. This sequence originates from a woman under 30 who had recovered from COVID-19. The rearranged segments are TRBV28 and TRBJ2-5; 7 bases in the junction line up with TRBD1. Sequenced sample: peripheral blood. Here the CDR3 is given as CASSLRQGETQYF. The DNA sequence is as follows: TGTGCCAGCAGCCTTAGACAGGGAGAGACCCAGTACTTC.